The 26 T cell receptor beta chains below all came from one sample that was sequenced in a study of T cell responses to AZD1222 COVID-19 vaccine. Clones were sequenced by immunoSEQ multiplex PCR, and TCRdb holds only the in-frame ones, with some missing. The sample includes about 100,000 clones, about 82% of them seen just once. The specimen comprised peripheral blood, sampled on day 0 of AZD1222 vaccination. The receptors here all came from an adult in good health.

J is TRBJ1-1 and V is TRBV5-8; no clear D gene. Germline lookup yields CDR1 SGHTS and CDR2 YDEGEE. Trimming removed 7 bases from V and 5 bases from J, with 18 bases in between. The CDR3 spans 14 residues. The DNA of the CDR3 is TGTGCCAGCGCCCCGTGGGGTCGTCCGACTGAAGCTTTCTTT. It encodes CASAPWGRPTEAFF.

This clone has only one observation. The chain links TRBV5-4 to TRBJ2-4; 16 bases match TRBD2. The CDR3 is made up of 20 amino acids. V lost 4 bases, J lost 4 bases, and 14 bases stayed unmatched. Germline V gene lookup returns CDR1 SGHNT and CDR2 YYREEE (reference sequence). This chain's CDR3 is CASSPDFGTSGGAAKNIQYF. In DNA, the CDR3 is TGTGCCAGCAGCCCCGATTTTGGGACTAGCGGGGGGGCAGCGAAAAACATTCAGTACTTC. The variable domain in full, with the rest retrieved from reference TRBV5-4 and TRBJ2-4, is ETGVTQSPTHLIKTRGQQVTLRCSSQSGHNTVSWYQQALGQGPQFIFQYYREEENGRGNFPPRFSGLQFPNYSSELNVNALELDDSALYLCASSPDFGTSGGAAKNIQYFGAGTRLSVL.

The gene calls are TRBV19 and TRBJ2-7; 13 bases map to TRBD2. CDR1 is LNHDA, CDR2 SQIVND, per germline (reference sequence). With V trimmed by 0 bases and J by 1 base, 6 bases remained unmatched. This CDR3 is built from 18 residues. The DNA of the CDR3 is TGTGCCAGTAGTATAGATCTAACTAGCGGGGGGGTGTCCTACGAGCAGTACTTC. It encodes CASSIDLTSGGVSYEQYF.

This clone has just a few counts. J is TRBJ2-6 and V is TRBV7-9; no firm D call. From germline, CDR1 is SEHNR and CDR2 FQNEAQ (reference sequence). This CDR3 comprises 17 residues. Trimming stripped 5 bases from V and 0 bases from J, with 14 bases between. CDR3: CASSPRLRSSGANVLTF. The CDR3 region has the DNA TGTGCCAGCAGCCCGCGGCTCCGTAGCTCTGGGGCCAACGTCCTGACTTTC. Supplemented by reference TRBV7-9 and TRBJ2-6, the full variable domain reads DTGVSQNPRHKITKRGQNVTFRCDPISEHNRLYWYRQTLGQGPEFLTYFQNEAQLEKSRLLSDRFSAERPKGSFSTLEIQRTEQGDSAMYLCASSPRLRSSGANVLTFGAGSRLTVL.

This clone has more than one count but fewer than ten. V gene TRBV3-1 (or the pseudogene TRBV3-2) combines with J gene TRBJ1-2, with D possibly TRBD1 on 6 matching bases. V lost 0 bases and J lost 6, with 11 bases in between. In germline, CDR1 is LGHDT, CDR2 YNNKEL (reference sequence). This CDR3 contains 14 residues. CDR3: CASSQEQGRNGYTF. The CDR3 bases are TGTGCCAGCAGCCAAGAACAGGGTCGTAATGGCTACACCTTC.

The chain recombines TRBV18 with TRBJ2-7; D is ambiguous. Trimming took off 0 bases at V and 0 bases at J, with 12 bases between the two ends. The length of the CDR3 is 16 residues. CDR1 KGHSH and CDR2 LQKENI come from the germline V gene. This CDR3 is CASSPPPGWDSYEQYF. DNA for the CDR3: TGTGCCAGCTCACCACCTCCGGGTTGGGACTCCTACGAGCAGTACTTC.

In this sample, this clone turned up a few times. The genes are TRBV2 and TRBJ2-2; possible D gene TRBD2, 7 bases. Trimming shortened V by 10 bases and J by 5 bases, and 17 bases separated the two germline ends. This CDR3 comprises 14 residues. Germline V gene lookup returns CDR1 SNHLY and CDR2 FYNNEI. The CDR3 nucleotides read TGTGCCATCCTACGGGGGGCGTCGACCGGGGAGCTGTTTTTT. Protein sequence: CAILRGASTGELFF.

The genes are TRBV27 and TRBJ1-5, with a weak D call TRBD1 (6 bases). The ends were cut back, 7 bases at V and 4 bases at J, with 17 bases in the middle. The germline V gene has CDR1 MNHEY and CDR2 SMNVEV (reference sequence). This CDR3 is built from 15 residues. The CDR3 region is CASNTGQSGNQPQHF. CDR3 nucleotide sequence: TGTGCCAGCAACACCGGACAGTCAGGGAATCAGCCCCAGCATTTT.

The chain links TRBV6-5 to TRBJ2-7; the D gene is possibly TRBD2 (5 bases). This CDR3 comprises 15 residues. Germline V gene lookup returns CDR1 MNHEY and CDR2 SVGAGI. Trimming took off 2 bases at V and 2 bases at J, with 13 bases between the two ends. The CDR3: CASSYGRGPTYEQYF. The CDR3 nucleotides are TGTGCCAGCAGTTACGGCCGGGGTCCTACCTACGAGCAGTACTTC.

The chain employs TRBV6-4 and TRBJ2-7; no clear D. This CDR3 contains 16 residues. Germline CDR1 MRHNA, CDR2 SNTAGT. The V end lost 4 bases, the J end lost 3 bases, and 19 bases lay between the germline ends. The CDR3 sequence: CASSADPLVRCYEQYF. The DNA for the CDR3 is TGTGCCAGCAGTGCCGATCCCCTAGTCAGGTGCTACGAGCAGTACTTC.

The genes are TRBV30 and TRBJ1-2; 7 positions agree with TRBD1. Trimming removed 2 bases from V and 4 bases from J; junction bases left unmatched: 7. The CDR3 has 14 amino acids. Germline loops: CDR1 GTSNPN, CDR2 SVGIG (reference sequence). The DNA of the CDR3 is TGTGCCTGGAGTATGGACAGGACGGGCTATGGCTACACCTTC. Protein: CAWSMDRTGYGYTF.

V usage is TRBV5-4 and J usage is TRBJ2-7, with a possible D match to TRBD2 (6 bases). The germline V gene has CDR1 SGHNT and CDR2 YYREEE (reference sequence). CDR3 length equals 15 residues. V lost 6 bases, J lost 5 bases, and 21 bases lay in between. DNA of the CDR3: TGTGCCAGCAACCCCTCCGGGACTTTAGGCCACGAGCAGTACTTC. Its protein product is CASNPSGTLGHEQYF.

This clone was counted once. Distinct nucleotide sequences in the sample also encode this CDR3. V usage is TRBV28 and J usage is TRBJ2-6, with a possible D match to TRBD1 (6 bases). This CDR3 contains 15 residues. The germline CDR1 and CDR2 sequences are MDHEN and SYDVKM. The V end lost 4 bases, the J end lost 0 bases, and 7 bases lay between the germline ends. CDR3 bases: TGTGCCAGCAGTTCGACAGGCTCTGGGGCCAACGTCCTGACTTTC. Translating gives CASSSTGSGANVLTF.

V is TRBV5-1 and J is TRBJ2-1; 8 bases agree with TRBD2. After removal of 1 base from V and 7 bases from J, the junction contained 10 bases not matched to a gene. The length of the CDR3 is 16 residues. The germline V gene has CDR1 SGHRS and CDR2 YFSETQ. The CDR3 sequence is CASSLSTGGPLNEQFF. CDR3 DNA sequence: TGCGCCAGCAGCTTGTCTACGGGGGGGCCGCTAAATGAGCAGTTCTTC. Full variable domain (rest looked up from reference TRBV5-1 and TRBJ2-1): KAGVTQTPRYLIKTRGQQVTLSCSPISGHRSVSWYQQTPGQGLQFLFEYFSETQRNKGNFPGRFSGRQFSNSRSEMNVSTLELGDSALYLCASSLSTGGPLNEQFFGPGTRLTVL.

The chain carries TRBV7-2 and TRBJ1-2, with a weak D call TRBD1 (6 bases). The CDR3 extends over 15 amino acids. V was clipped by 5 bases and J by 3 bases, with 16 bases between them. Germline V gives CDR1 SGHTA, CDR2 FQGNSA. The CDR3 DNA is TGTGCCAGCAGCACCCGAACAGGGTTAGACTATGGCTACACCTTC. As protein: CASSTRTGLDYGYTF.

This clone was seen a handful of times. The CDR3 sequence is CASFSTGQGGGYTF. In DNA form, the CDR3 reads TGTGCCAGCTTTAGTACGGGACAGGGAGGTGGCTACACCTTC. The chain carries TRBV6-5 and TRBJ1-2; 9 nucleotides agree with TRBD1. The CDR3 covers 14 residues. Germline V gene data show CDR1 as MNHEY and CDR2 as SVGAGI. With 8 bases clipped from V and 7 bases from J, the junction kept 11 bases outside the gene matches.

The gene calls are TRBV6-5 and TRBJ2-3; D possibly corresponds to TRBD1 (6 bases). This CDR3 comprises 14 residues. With 8 bases removed from V and 1 base from J, the gap between germline ends came to 13 bases. Germline V gene data show CDR1 as MNHEY and CDR2 as SVGAGI. The CDR3 bases are TGTGCCAGCGGGGCCAGGGGAGGCACAGATACGCAGTATTTT. This sequence encodes CASGARGGTDTQYF.

The chain links TRBV6-5 to TRBJ2-7; 9 bases match TRBD1. The CDR3 consists of 14 residues. V shed 2 bases, J shed 4 bases, and the junction held 3 bases outside the gene matches. Per the germline V gene, CDR1 is MNHEY and CDR2 is SVGAGI. The CDR3 DNA reads TGTGCCAGCAGTTACGGGGACAGGGTATACGAGCAGTACTTC. The encoded protein is CASSYGDRVYEQYF.

The rearrangement links TRBV9 to TRBJ1-2; D is uncertain. Germline-derived CDR1 and CDR2 are SGDLS and YYNGEE. The CDR3 is 14 amino acids. Between the trimmed V and J ends, which lost 0 bases and 4 bases, there was a span of 10 bases. The CDR3 region has the DNA TGTGCCAGCAGCGTAGGGCGCAGAAGCTATGGCTACACCTTC. Protein sequence: CASSVGRRSYGYTF. The entire variable domain, with the rest obtained from reference TRBV9 and TRBJ1-2, is as follows: DSGVTQTPKHLITATGQRVTLRCSPRSGDLSVYWYQQSLDQGLQFLIQYYNGEERAKGNILERFSAQQFPDLHSELNLSSLELGDSALYFCASSVGRRSYGYTFGSGTRLTVV.

The genes are TRBV5-1 and TRBJ1-6; D call uncertain. This CDR3 contains 16 residues. Trimming removed 0 bases from V and 10 bases from J, with 17 bases in between. CDR1 and CDR2 (germline): SGHRS, YFSETQ. The CDR3 loop is CASSLDPLGIGSPLHF. The DNA for the CDR3 is TGCGCCAGCAGCTTGGACCCCTTGGGGATTGGGTCACCCCTCCACTTT.

This chain uses TRBV7-3 with TRBJ2-1; 9 nucleotides agree with TRBD2. Germline CDR1 SGHTA, CDR2 FQGTGA. Trimming cost V 4 bases and J 3 bases; bases outside gene matches: 4. CDR3 length equals 15 residues. CDR3 loop: CASSSKRGVYNEQFF. Here the CDR3 DNA reads TGTGCCAGCAGCTCCAAGCGGGGGGTCTACAATGAGCAGTTCTTC. Supplemented by reference TRBV7-3 and TRBJ2-1, the full variable domain reads GAGVSQTPSNKVTEKGKYVELRCDPISGHTALYWYRQSLGQGPEFLIYFQGTGAADDSGLPNDRFFAVRPEGSVSTLKIQRTERGDSAVYLCASSSKRGVYNEQFFGPGTRLTVL.

V usage is TRBV7-2 and J usage is TRBJ1-1; D not resolved. There are 11 residues in the CDR3. V lost 4 bases to trimming and J lost 8 bases, with 8 bases between them. Germline CDR1 reads SGHTA; CDR2 reads FQGNSA. This chain's CDR3 is CASSSGVEAFF. The CDR3 region has the DNA TGTGCCAGCAGCTCGGGAGTCGAAGCTTTCTTT.

The sample holds one count of this clone. The J gene is TRBJ1-3, the V gene TRBV30; D unresolved. The V end was cut by 0 bases, the J end by 4 bases, with 13 bases between. Germline CDR1 and CDR2: GTSNPN and SVGIG (reference sequence). The length of the CDR3 is 15 residues. DNA for the CDR3: TGTGCCTGGAGTGTAACTAGGGTGGCGGGAAACACCATATATTTT. Translated: CAWSVTRVAGNTIYF. Looking up the rest from reference TRBV30 and TRBJ1-3 gives the full variable domain: SQTIHQWPATLVQPVGSPLSLECTVEGTSNPNLYWYRQAAGRGLQLLFYSVGIGQISSEVPQNLSASRPQDRQFILSSKKLLLSDSGFYLCAWSVTRVAGNTIYFGEGSWLTVV.

The rearrangement uses TRBV7-8 and TRBJ2-3; 7 bases align to TRBD1. With 5 bases clipped from V and 1 base from J, the junction kept 6 bases outside the gene matches. CDR1 SGHVS and CDR2 FQNEAQ come from the germline V gene. This CDR3 contains 15 residues. The CDR3 protein is CASSTWTGRTDTQYF. Written as DNA, the CDR3 is TGTGCCAGCAGCACATGGACAGGACGCACAGATACGCAGTATTTT.

The chain couples TRBV6-4 to TRBJ2-7, with TRBD1 matching 10 bases. The V gene's germline CDR1 is MRHNA and CDR2 SNTAGT. The CDR3 runs to 15 residues. Germline trimming cut 2 bases from V and 6 bases from J; bases unmatched to any gene: 7. The DNA of the CDR3 is TGTGCCAGCAGTGACGCGCGACAGGGGGCGAGCGAGCAGTACTTC. Translation: CASSDARQGASEQYF.

This chain links TRBV28 with TRBJ2-3; TRBD1 might be the D (5 bases). This CDR3 region has 15 residues. With 4 bases removed from V and 2 bases from J, the gap between germline ends came to 13 bases. From germline, CDR1 is MDHEN and CDR2 SYDVKM. The CDR3 DNA reads TGTGCCAGCAGTTCCCCAGGGAAGACCACAGATACGCAGTATTTT. Amino acid sequence: CASSSPGKTTDTQYF.